Listed below are T cell receptor beta chains from one sample, sequenced in a study of beta chain features in type 1 diabetes. Measured with immunoSEQ multiplex PCR; TCRdb has only the in-frame clones, and not every one. The table has around 300,000 clones, around 7.8% seen once. Input material: central memory CD4+ T cells from blood. The receptors shown here come from a woman aged 18-35 years in good health. The CDR3 runs from the conserved cysteine through the conserved F or W. The D gene is left open where the match is weak. Size values are once, few and many counts, or a class for expanded clones, and some rows have none.

D	size	V	J	CDR3	DNA
TRBD1	few	TRBV7-8	TRBJ1-1	CASSSDRGMGTEAFF	TGTGCCAGCAGCTCGGACAGGGGGATGGGGACTGAAGCTTTCTTT
TRBD2	-	TRBV4-2	TRBJ2-2	CASSRGTSGGQLNTGELFF	TGTGCCAGCAGCCGCGGGACTAGCGGGGGGCAACTGAACACCGGGGAGCTGTTTTTT
-	few	TRBV29-1	TRBJ1-1	CSVEVTSGTEAFF	TGCAGCGTTGAAGTAACGTCGGGCACTGAAGCTTTCTTT
-	many	TRBV5-6	TRBJ2-3	CASSLRLGDTQYF	TGTGCCAGCAGCCTCAGGTTGGGAGATACGCAGTATTTT
-	few	TRBV19	TRBJ2-1	CASSRLSYNEQFF	TGTGCCAGTAGTAGGCTCTCCTACAATGAGCAGTTCTTC
-	many	TRBV25-1	TRBJ1-6	CASSDPSGPGPLHF	TGTGCCAGCAGTGACCCGTCGGGGCCCGGGCCCCTCCACTTT
-	few	TRBV28	TRBJ1-2	CASSSSGTDSDYGYTF	TGTGCCAGCAGTTCTAGTGGGACGGACAGCGACTATGGCTACACCTTC
-	-	TRBV27	TRBJ2-5	CASSPMRTQETQYF	TGTGCCAGCAGTCCCATGAGGACCCAAGAGACCCAGTACTTC
-	-	TRBV21-1	TRBJ1-2	CATPPEYGYTF	TGTGCCACCCCCCCCGAATATGGCTACACCTTC
-	few	TRBV10-2	TRBJ1-2	CASSASTYGYTF	TGCGCCAGCAGTGCTAGTACCTATGGCTACACCTTC
-	-	TRBV5-4	TRBJ2-5	CASSSGLWGVTQYF	TGTGCCAGCAGCTCGGGACTCTGGGGGGTGACCCAGTACTTC
-	-	TRBV7-2	TRBJ1-4	CASSFEGRQKLFF	TGTGCCAGCAGCTTTGAAGGTCGGCAGAAACTGTTTTTT
TRBD1	few	TRBV7-2	TRBJ2-7	CASSLARQGNEQYF	TGTGCCAGCAGCTTAGCGAGACAGGGCAACGAGCAGTACTTC
-	few	TRBV7-9	TRBJ1-3	CASSLGGQGGNTIYF	TGTGCCAGCAGCTTAGGAGGACAAGGAGGAAACACCATATATTTT
TRBD2	-	TRBV5-1	TRBJ2-1	CASSLTSGGADEQFF	TGCGCCAGCAGCTTGACTAGCGGGGGGGCCGATGAGCAGTTCTTC
-	few	TRBV5-1	TRBJ1-4	CASSLEGFPAEKLFF	TGCGCCAGCAGCTTGGAAGGCTTCCCGGCTGAAAAACTGTTTTTT
TRBD1	few	TRBV7-3	TRBJ1-2	CASSSTGGLGYTF	TGTGCCAGCAGCTCTACAGGGGGCCTTGGCTACACCTTC
-	few	TRBV7-6	TRBJ1-1	CASSRGVSNTEAFF	TGTGCCAGCAGCCGGGGGGTTTCGAACACTGAAGCTTTCTTT
-	few	TRBV27	TRBJ2-1	CASSFGAGLWGDEQFF	TGTGCCAGCAGTTTTGGGGCAGGGTTGTGGGGCGATGAGCAGTTCTTC
-	few	TRBV27	TRBJ2-3	CASSLGAGLGTDTQYF	TGTGCCAGCAGTTTAGGGGCAGGGTTGGGCACAGATACGCAGTATTTT
TRBD2	-	TRBV9	TRBJ2-3	CASSKHLREVGDTQYF	TGTGCCAGCAGTAAGCATCTTCGGGAGGTCGGAGATACGCAGTATTTT
TRBD1	-	TRBV29-1	TRBJ2-5	CSVDRGVRETQYF	TGCAGCGTCGACAGGGGGGTTAGGGAGACCCAGTACTTC
TRBD1	-	TRBV14	TRBJ1-2	CASSQERPGTGRGARYGYTF	TGTGCCAGCAGCCAAGAGCGACCTGGGACAGGGCGGGGAGCTCGCTATGGCTACACCTTC
TRBD1	few	TRBV7-3	TRBJ2-2	CASSSQGTANTGELFF	TGTGCCAGCAGCTCCCAGGGGACAGCAAACACCGGGGAGCTGTTTTTT
TRBD1	-	TRBV4-1	TRBJ1-4	CASSQVSQGREKLFF	TGCGCCAGCAGCCAAGTCTCACAGGGGAGAGAAAAACTGTTTTTT
-	-	TRBV5-4	TRBJ1-6	CASSPRDRVSSPLHF	TGTGCCAGCAGCCCAAGGGACCGGGTTTCTTCACCCCTCCACTTT
-	many	TRBV7-9	TRBJ2-7	CASSSTHEQYF	TGTGCCAGCAGCTCAACTCACGAGCAGTACTTC
-	few	TRBV7-8	TRBJ1-3	CASSLQGRGRGNTIYF	TGTGCCAGCAGCTTACAGGGCAGGGGACGTGGAAACACCATATATTTT
-	many	TRBV10-2	TRBJ2-3	CASRGSSTDTQYF	TGCGCCAGCAGGGGCAGTAGCACAGATACGCAGTATTTT
TRBD1	-	TRBV18	TRBJ1-5	CASSRGQTGGGQPQHF	TGTGCCAGCTCACGCGGACAGACAGGGGGCGGCCAGCCCCAGCATTTT
TRBD1	few	TRBV7-9	TRBJ2-2	CASSQRQGRTGELFF	TGTGCCAGCAGCCAGCGACAGGGAAGAACCGGGGAGCTGTTTTTT
TRBD1	-	TRBV18	TRBJ1-6	CASSPVDRDGSPLHF	TGTGCCAGCTCACCGGTGGACAGGGACGGATCACCCCTCCACTTT
-	-	TRBV29-1	TRBJ2-7	CSFHGPSYEQYF	TGCAGCTTTCATGGGCCCTCCTACGAGCAGTACTTC
-	few	TRBV7-6	TRBJ2-1	CASSFFRGTNNEQFF	TGTGCCAGCAGCTTTTTCAGGGGCACCAACAATGAGCAGTTCTTC
-	-	TRBV5-4	TRBJ2-5	CASSSPAGQVGVETQYF	TGTGCCAGCAGCTCCCCTGCAGGGCAGGTTGGGGTCGAGACCCAGTACTTC
TRBD2	-	TRBV7-2	TRBJ2-3	CASSYPTSGIEDTQYF	TGTGCCAGCAGCTACCCGACTAGCGGGATAGAGGATACGCAGTATTTT
-	-	TRBV7-9	TRBJ2-5	CASSLSGEETQYF	TGTGCCAGCAGCTTATCAGGAGAGGAGACCCAGTACTTC
-	few	TRBV7-2	TRBJ2-3	CASSANPGLGADTQYF	TGTGCCAGCAGCGCAAACCCGGGCCTAGGCGCAGATACGCAGTATTTT
-	-	TRBV2	TRBJ2-1	CASSAGPGVVEQFF	TGTGCCAGCAGTGCAGGACCGGGGGTCGTTGAGCAGTTCTTC